A single sample gave rise to the 6 T cell receptor beta chains below, sequenced in a study of blood T cell repertoires in COVID-19. Profiled with immunoSEQ multiplex PCR; TCRdb holds only in-frame clones, not every one. Of 250,000 to 350,000 clones listed, 88% are singletons. Sequencing input: PBMCs or T cells enriched from blood (not recorded which). Every receptor here comes from a woman aged 25 to 45 who had recovered from COVID-19.

The rearrangement uses TRBV2 and TRBJ2-5; tentatively, D is TRBD2 (6 bases). The CDR3 has 13 residues. Germline loops: CDR1 SNHLY, CDR2 FYNNEI. Trimming removed 6 bases from V and 5 bases from J, with 13 bases in between. DNA for the CDR3: TGTGCCAGCAGAGGGGACTTGGGGGAGACCCAGTACTTC. Its protein product is CASRGDLGETQYF.

This chain joins TRBV6-5 and TRBJ1-5; no clear D gene. CDR3 length: 13 residues. The ends were cut back, 4 bases at V and 5 bases at J, with 9 bases in the middle. Germline lookup yields CDR1 MNHEY and CDR2 SVGAGI. The DNA for the CDR3 is TGTGCCAGCAGTTTAGGAGGCGATCAGCCCCAGCATTTT. Encoded protein: CASSLGGDQPQHF.

This chain joins TRBV18 and TRBJ2-1; 7 positions match TRBD2. The V and J ends lost 1 base and 4 bases, in that order; junction bases with no gene match: 7. This CDR3 comprises 16 residues. The germline gives CDR1 KGHSH, CDR2 LQKENI. This chain's CDR3 is CASSPLSAGKYNEQFF. The CDR3 nucleotides are TGTGCCAGCTCACCACTTTCAGCGGGGAAATACAATGAGCAGTTCTTC.

The chain couples TRBV5-5 to TRBJ1-6; D is possibly TRBD1 (6 bases). CDR3 size: 16 residues. V lost 6 bases and J lost 6, with 19 bases in between. Germline values: CDR1 SGHKS, CDR2 YYEKEE (reference sequence). The CDR3 spells CASNTTGVPLNSPLHF. The CDR3 DNA follows: TGTGCCAGCAACACGACAGGTGTCCCCCTTAATTCACCCCTCCACTTT.

This clone was seen more than once but under ten times. This chain uses TRBV19 with TRBJ1-2; tentatively, D is TRBD1 (5 bases). Trimming took off 3 bases at V and 6 bases at J, with 11 bases between the two ends. This CDR3 spans 13 amino acids. From germline, CDR1 is LNHDA and CDR2 SQIVND (reference sequence). The CDR3 DNA reads as TGTGCCAGTAGTATTACAGGCGTTGATGGCTACACCTTC. It is translated as CASSITGVDGYTF. Together with reference TRBV19 and TRBJ1-2, the CDR3 gives the full variable domain: DGGITQSPKYLFRKEGQNVTLSCEQNLNHDAMYWYRQDPGQGLRLIYYSQIVNDFQKGDIAEGYSVSREKKESFPLTVTSAQKNPTAFYLCASSITGVDGYTFGSGTRLTVV.

There are a few counts of this clone. This chain uses TRBV10-2 with TRBJ1-1; D gene uncertain. The CDR3 sequence is 16 residues long. Trimming pared 0 bases from V and 4 bases from J, leaving 15 bases between. Looked up from germline, CDR1 is WSHSY and CDR2 is SAAADI. CDR3 nucleotides: TGCGCCAGCAGTGAGTCAGGTCCCGGGGTCAGCACTGAAGCTTTCTTT. This encodes CASSESGPGVSTEAFF.